This T cell receptor beta chain stems from a study of T cell responses to AZD1222 COVID-19 vaccine. On the study more broadly: Timing groups of about 4 and about 12 weeks for second doses were pooled.

Deletions cut 3 bases from V and 8 bases from J, with 16 bases between. CDR1 is LGHDT and CDR2 is YNNKEL in the germline V gene (reference sequence). The CDR3 totals 14 residues. Study findings and constraints: Nearly half of spike-specific TCRs reportedly target unmutated variant regions. Baseline testing showed seropositivity in only six AZD1222 recipients. Repertoire sampling occurred only after the peak T cell response.

Using immunoSEQ multiplex PCR, the repertoire was profiled, and TCRdb retains in-frame clones only, with some absent. The sample consists of approximately 100,000 clones, about 89% of them appearing once. Concerning this clone: Antigen: not known.

The sequence was collected from an adult in good health. The material was peripheral blood, obtained on day 0 of AZD1222 vaccination. This chain connects TRBV3-1 (or the pseudogene TRBV3-2) to TRBJ1-2; D unresolved. CDR3 protein: CASSQVVLTGGYTF. The CDR3, as DNA: TGTGCCAGCAGCCAGGTGGTACTCACTGGGGGCTACACCTTC.